This T cell receptor beta chain was sequenced in a study of CD8 T cells in Susac syndrome. An amount of RNA that ranged from about 0.45 to 1 ug was reverse transcribed with random hexamers. Amplification of TCR beta CDR3 used immunoSEQ multiplex PCR across 54 Vbeta and 13 Jbeta. Using its own MiXCR run on the immunoSEQ multiplex PCR reads, TCRdb lists one record per CDR3 protein. The top ten clones hold about 0.41% of a sample with 70,000 to 85,000 distinct CDR3 sequences, around 96% of them seen once. Germline lookup yields CDR1 PRHDT and CDR2 FYEKMQ (reference sequence). V was clipped by 3 bases and J by 1 base, with 9 bases between them. This CDR3 comprises 14 residues. With respect to this clonotype: Its antigen is not identified.

From blood CD8+ and CD4+ T cells, TCR beta sequences were generated. Study observations and caveats: In total CD8+ repertoires, around 17 Susac-specific public clones were detected, and CD8+ TEMRA repertoires contained five.

This receptor was identified in a human donor with Susac syndrome. Sequencing was carried out using CD8+ T cells from PBMCs. The rearrangement links TRBV13 to TRBJ2-5; D is unclear. The chain's CDR3 is CASSFQNSQETQYF. As DNA, the CDR3 is TGTGCCAGCAGCTTCCAGAACAGCCAAGAGACCCAGTACTTC.